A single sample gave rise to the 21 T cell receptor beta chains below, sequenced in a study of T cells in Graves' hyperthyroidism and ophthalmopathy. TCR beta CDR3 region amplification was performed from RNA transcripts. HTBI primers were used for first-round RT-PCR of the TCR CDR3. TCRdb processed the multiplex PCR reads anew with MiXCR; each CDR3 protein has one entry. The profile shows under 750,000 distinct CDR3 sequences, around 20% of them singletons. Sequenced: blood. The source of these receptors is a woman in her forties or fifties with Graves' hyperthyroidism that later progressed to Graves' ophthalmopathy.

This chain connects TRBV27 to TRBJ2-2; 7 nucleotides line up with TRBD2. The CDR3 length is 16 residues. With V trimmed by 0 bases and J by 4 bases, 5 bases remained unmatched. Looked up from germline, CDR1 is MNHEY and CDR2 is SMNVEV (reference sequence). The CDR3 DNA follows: TGTGCCAGCAGTTTATCGATGCGGGGGATCACCGGGGAGCTGTTTTTT. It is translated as CASSLSMRGITGELFF.

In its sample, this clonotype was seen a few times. In DNA form, the CDR3 reads TGCAGTGCTCAGCCAGAGTTTAACACCGGGGAGCTGTTTTTT. Its translation: CSAQPEFNTGELFF. This chain joins TRBV20-1 and TRBJ2-2, with D unclear. With 5 bases removed from V and 2 bases from J, the gap between germline ends came to 12 bases. The CDR3 is 14 amino acids. The germline V gene encodes CDR1 DFQATT and CDR2 SNEGSKA (reference sequence).

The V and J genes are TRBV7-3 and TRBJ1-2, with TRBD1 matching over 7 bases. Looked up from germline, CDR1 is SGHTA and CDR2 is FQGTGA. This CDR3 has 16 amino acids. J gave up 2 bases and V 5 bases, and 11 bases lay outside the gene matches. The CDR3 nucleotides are TGTGCCAGCAGCCCCCCGGGGGGCAGGGGGAACTATGGCTACACCTTC. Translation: CASSPPGGRGNYGYTF.

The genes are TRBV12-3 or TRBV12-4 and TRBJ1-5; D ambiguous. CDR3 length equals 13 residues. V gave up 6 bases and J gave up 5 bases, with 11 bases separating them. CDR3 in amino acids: CASSPRLYQPQHF. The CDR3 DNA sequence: TGTGCCAGCAGCCCTAGACTCTATCAGCCCCAGCATTTT.

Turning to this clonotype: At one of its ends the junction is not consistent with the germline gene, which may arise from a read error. The CDR3 spells CASSNSGRGYTF. CDR3 DNA: TGTGCCAGCAGTAACTCAGGGAGAGGCTACACCTTC. This chain links TRBV6-2 or TRBV6-3 with TRBJ1-2; the D gene is possibly TRBD1 (5 bases). CDR3 length equals 12 residues. Germline-derived CDR1 and CDR2 are MNHEY and SVGEGT.

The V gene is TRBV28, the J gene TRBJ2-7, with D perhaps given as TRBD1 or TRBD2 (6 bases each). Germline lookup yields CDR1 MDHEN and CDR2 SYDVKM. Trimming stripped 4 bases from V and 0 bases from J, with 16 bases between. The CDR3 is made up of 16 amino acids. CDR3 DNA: TGTGCCAGCAGTTATGACCGGGGGCAACCCTCCTACGAGCAGTACTTC. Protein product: CASSYDRGQPSYEQYF.

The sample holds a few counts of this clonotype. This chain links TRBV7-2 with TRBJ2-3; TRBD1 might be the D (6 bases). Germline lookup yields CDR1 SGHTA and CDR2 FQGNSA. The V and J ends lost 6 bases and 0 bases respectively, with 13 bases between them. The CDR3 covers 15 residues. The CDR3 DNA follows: TGTGCCAGCAGTAAGACAGGAACTAGCACAGATACGCAGTATTTT. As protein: CASSKTGTSTDTQYF. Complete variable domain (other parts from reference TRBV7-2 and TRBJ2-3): GAGVSQSPSNKVTEKGKDVELRCDPISGHTALYWYRQSLGQGLEFLIYFQGNSAPDKSGLPSDRFSAERTGGSVSTLTIQRTQQEDSAVYLCASSKTGTSTDTQYFGPGTRLTVL.

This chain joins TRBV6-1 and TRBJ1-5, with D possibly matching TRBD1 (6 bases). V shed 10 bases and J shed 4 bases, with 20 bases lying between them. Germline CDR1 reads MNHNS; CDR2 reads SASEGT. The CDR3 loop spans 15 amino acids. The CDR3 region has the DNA TGTGCCACCCAAAAAGGGGGGCACCTTAATCAGCCCCAGCATTTT. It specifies CATQKGGHLNQPQHF.

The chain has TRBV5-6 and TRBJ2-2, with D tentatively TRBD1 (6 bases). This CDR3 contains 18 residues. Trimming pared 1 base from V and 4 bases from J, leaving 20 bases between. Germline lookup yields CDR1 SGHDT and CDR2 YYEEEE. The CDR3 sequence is CASSLQAGVDSITGELFF. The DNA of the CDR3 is TGTGCCAGCAGCTTGCAGGCAGGGGTAGATTCGATCACCGGGGAGCTGTTTTTT.

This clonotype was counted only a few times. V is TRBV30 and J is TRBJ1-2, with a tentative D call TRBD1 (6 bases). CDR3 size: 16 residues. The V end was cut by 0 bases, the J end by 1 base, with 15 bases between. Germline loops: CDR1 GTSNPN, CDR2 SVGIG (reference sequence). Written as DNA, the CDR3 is TGTGCCTGGAGTGTAACGGACAGAAACCTTAACTATGGCTACACCTTC. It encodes CAWSVTDRNLNYGYTF.

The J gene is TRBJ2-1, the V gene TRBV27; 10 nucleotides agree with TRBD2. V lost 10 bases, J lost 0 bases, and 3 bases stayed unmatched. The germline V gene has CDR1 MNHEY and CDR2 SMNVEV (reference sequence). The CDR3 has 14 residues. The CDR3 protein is CATASGGSYNEQFF. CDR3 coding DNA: TGTGCCACGGCTAGCGGGGGCTCCTACAATGAGCAGTTCTTC.

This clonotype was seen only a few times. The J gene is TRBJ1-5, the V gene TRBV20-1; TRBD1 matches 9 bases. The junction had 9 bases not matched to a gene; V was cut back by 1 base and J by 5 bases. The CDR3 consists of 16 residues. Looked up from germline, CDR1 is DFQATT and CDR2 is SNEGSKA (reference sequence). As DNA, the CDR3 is TGCAGTGCTAGAGGCCTTCGGGACAGGGTTTATCAGCCCCAGCATTTT. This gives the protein CSARGLRDRVYQPQHF.

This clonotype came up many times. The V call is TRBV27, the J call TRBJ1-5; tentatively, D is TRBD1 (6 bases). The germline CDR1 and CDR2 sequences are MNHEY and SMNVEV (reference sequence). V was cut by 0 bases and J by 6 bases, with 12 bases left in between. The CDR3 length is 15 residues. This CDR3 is CASSLSMGGGQPQHF. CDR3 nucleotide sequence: TGTGCCAGCAGTTTATCGATGGGGGGCGGTCAGCCCCAGCATTTT.

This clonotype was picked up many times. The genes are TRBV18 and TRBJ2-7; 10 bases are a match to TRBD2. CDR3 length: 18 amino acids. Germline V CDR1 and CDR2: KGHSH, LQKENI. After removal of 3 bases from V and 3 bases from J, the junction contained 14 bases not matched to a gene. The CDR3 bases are TGTGCCAGCTCACCCTCCGCTAGCGGGGGCGAGGCACGCTACGAGCAGTACTTC. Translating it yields CASSPSASGGEARYEQYF.

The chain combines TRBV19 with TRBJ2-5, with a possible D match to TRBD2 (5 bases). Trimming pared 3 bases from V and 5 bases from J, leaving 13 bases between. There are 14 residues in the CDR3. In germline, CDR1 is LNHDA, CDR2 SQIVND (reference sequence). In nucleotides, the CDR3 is TGTGCCAGTAGTATTCGGGGTGACGGCGAGACCCAGTACTTC. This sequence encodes CASSIRGDGETQYF. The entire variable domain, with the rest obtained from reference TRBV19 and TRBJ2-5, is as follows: DGGITQSPKYLFRKEGQNVTLSCEQNLNHDAMYWYRQDPGQGLRLIYYSQIVNDFQKGDIAEGYSVSREKKESFPLTVTSAQKNPTAFYLCASSIRGDGETQYFGPGTRLLVL.

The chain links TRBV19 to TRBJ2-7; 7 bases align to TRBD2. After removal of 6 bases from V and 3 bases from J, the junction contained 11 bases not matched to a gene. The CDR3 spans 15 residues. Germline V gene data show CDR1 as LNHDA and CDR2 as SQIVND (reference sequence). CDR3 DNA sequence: TGTGCCAGTAGAGCGGGATCCCTCTACGGCTACGAGCAGTACTTC. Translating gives CASRAGSLYGYEQYF.

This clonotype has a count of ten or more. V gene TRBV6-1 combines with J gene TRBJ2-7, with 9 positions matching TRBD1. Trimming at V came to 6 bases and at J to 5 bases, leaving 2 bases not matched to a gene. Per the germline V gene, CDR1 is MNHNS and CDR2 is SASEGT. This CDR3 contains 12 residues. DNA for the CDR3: TGTGCCAGCAGCCGGACAGGGGACGAGCAGTACTTC. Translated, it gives CASSRTGDEQYF.

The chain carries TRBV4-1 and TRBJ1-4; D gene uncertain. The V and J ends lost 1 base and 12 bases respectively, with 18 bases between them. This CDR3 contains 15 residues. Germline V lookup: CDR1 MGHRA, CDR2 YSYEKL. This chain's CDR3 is CASSQVHETTLELFF. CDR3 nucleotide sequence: TGCGCCAGCAGCCAAGTTCATGAGACAACCTTGGAACTGTTTTTT.

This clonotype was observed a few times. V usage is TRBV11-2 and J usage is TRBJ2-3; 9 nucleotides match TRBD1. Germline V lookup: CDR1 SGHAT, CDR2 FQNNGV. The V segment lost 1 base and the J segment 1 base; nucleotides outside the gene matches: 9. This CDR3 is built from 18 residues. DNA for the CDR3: TGTGCCAGCAGCTTAGGATTGGGACAGGGCTCCCGCACAGATACGCAGTATTTT. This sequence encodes CASSLGLGQGSRTDTQYF.

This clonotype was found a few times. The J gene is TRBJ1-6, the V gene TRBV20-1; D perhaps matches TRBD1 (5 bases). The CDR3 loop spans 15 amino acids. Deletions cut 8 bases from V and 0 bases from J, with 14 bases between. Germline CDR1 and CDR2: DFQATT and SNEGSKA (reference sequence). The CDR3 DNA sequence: TGCAGTACCGCCCCGGGGGGCTCCTATAATTCACCCCTCCACTTT. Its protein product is CSTAPGGSYNSPLHF.

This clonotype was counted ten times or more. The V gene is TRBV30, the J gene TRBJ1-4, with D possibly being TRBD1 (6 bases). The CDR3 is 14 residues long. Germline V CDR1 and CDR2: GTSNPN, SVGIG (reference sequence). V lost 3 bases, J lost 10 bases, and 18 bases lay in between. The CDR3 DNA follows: TGTGCCTGGAGCTATGGACAGACGGGGCGAAAACTGTTTTTT. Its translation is CAWSYGQTGRKLFF.